This T cell receptor beta chain was profiled in a study of cytomegalovirus exposure and HLA in healthy donors. Primers for the PCR totalled 60 Vbeta and 13 Jbeta. Sequenced by immunoSEQ multiplex PCR; TCRdb stores in-frame clones only, minus some. Of 150,000 or so clones listed, less than 65% were seen once; the top ten hold around 2.9%. Regarding the study as a whole: The CMV antigen specificity of a few CMV-associated chains was confirmed through in vitro analysis. Common viral pathogens (according to a later analysis) appeared linked to several of the most significant clusters. Earlier findings revealed that most TCR beta V segments proved productive either about 87% or about 30% of the time. Most TCR sequences were rare, but some public TCRs occurred in many donors.

Concerning this clone: Its antigen is currently unknown.

Germline V lookup: CDR1 SGHVS, CDR2 FQNEAQ. The V end lost 5 bases, the J end lost 0 bases, and 18 bases lay between the germline ends. The CDR3 is 17 residues long. The source is a woman aged 25 to 39 in good health and CMV-seropositive. The genes are TRBV7-8 and TRBJ2-3, with D maybe TRBD2 (6 bases). The material sequenced was PBMCs. CDR3 sequence reads: CASSAPRRSGSTDTQYF. DNA of the CDR3: TGTGCCAGCAGCGCCCCAAGAAGGAGCGGGAGCACAGATACGCAGTATTTT.